The 26 T cell receptor beta chains below were found in one sample sequenced in a study of blood T cells in healthy people across ages. Alongside a J-beta primer mix, a sample-barcoded 5' primer served in a second PCR lasting roughly 7 to 11 cycles. One entry per CDR3 protein, called by TCRdb with MiXCR from the 5' RACE reads. The sample shows about 1.5 million distinct CDR3 sequences, approximately 40% of them seen only once. Sequencing input: blood. These receptors all come from a woman in her late teens or twenties in good health.

This clonotype was recorded a few times. J is TRBJ2-3 and V is TRBV4-1; no firm D call. The V end lost 1 base, the J end lost 3 bases, and 8 bases lay between the germline ends. There are 14 residues in the CDR3. Per germline, CDR1 MGHRA and CDR2 YSYEKL. The CDR3 DNA is TGCGCCAGCAGCCAAGTTGCGCTGACAGATACGCAGTATTTT. Its translation is CASSQVALTDTQYF.

The genes are TRBV12-3 or TRBV12-4 and TRBJ2-1, with 8 bases fitting TRBD2. This CDR3 is built from 13 residues. J was trimmed by 9 bases and V by 6 bases; bases with no gene match: 7. The CDR3 reads CASSLGAGGEQFF. CDR3 DNA sequence: TGTGCCAGCAGCCTCGGGGCGGGGGGTGAGCAGTTCTTC.

The sample holds many counts of this clonotype. V and J are TRBV6-6 and TRBJ2-7, with a possible D match to TRBD1 (5 bases). CDR3 length: 12 amino acids. Germline-derived CDR1 and CDR2 are MNHNY and SVGAGI (reference sequence). The V and J ends lost 7 bases and 2 bases respectively, with 9 bases between them. The CDR3 sequence: CASTSQAYEQYF. The CDR3 DNA sequence: TGTGCCAGCACCTCACAGGCCTACGAGCAGTACTTC.

This clonotype has more than one count but fewer than ten. This chain joins TRBV12-3 or TRBV12-4 and TRBJ1-2; 12 bases match TRBD1. This CDR3 spans 14 amino acids. V dropped 6 bases and J dropped 9; count of bases not matched to a gene: 8. The CDR3 protein is CASRGQGAMVSYTF. For the CDR3, the DNA is TGTGCCAGCAGGGGACAGGGGGCGATGGTGAGCTACACCTTC.

The V and J genes are TRBV4-1 and TRBJ2-5; maybe TRBD2 (6 bases). V was trimmed by 6 bases and J by 11 bases, leaving 28 bases between them. This CDR3 region has 16 residues. CDR1 is MGHRA, CDR2 YSYEKL, per germline. The CDR3 loop reads CASSRRAGLDYIEQYF. CDR3 DNA: TGCGCCAGCAGTCGGCGTGCGGGACTGGACTATATTGAGCAGTACTTC.

V usage is TRBV6-2 or TRBV6-3 and J usage is TRBJ2-3; 7 nucleotides align to TRBD1. Looked up from germline, CDR1 is MNHEY and CDR2 is SVGEGT. The CDR3 has 14 amino acids. V lost 8 bases to trimming and J lost 2 bases; unmatched junction nucleotides: 7. CDR3 sequence: CASGPTGITDTQYF. The DNA of the CDR3 is TGTGCCAGCGGACCGACAGGGATCACAGATACGCAGTATTTT.

V gene TRBV27 combines with J gene TRBJ2-1; D may be TRBD1 or TRBD2 (5 bases each). CDR3 length equals 13 residues. V lost 6 bases and J lost 7, with 13 bases in between. Germline V gives CDR1 MNHEY, CDR2 SMNVEV (reference sequence). CDR3 region: CASSRDRPNEQFF. The DNA of the CDR3 is TGTGCCAGCAGCAGGGACCGCCCGAATGAGCAGTTCTTC.

The CDR3 DNA sequence: TGTGCCAGCAGTGAAGCGCTAAGCGGGAGGGCGAATGAGCAGTTCTTC. Its translation is CASSEALSGRANEQFF. The chain employs TRBV6-1 and TRBJ2-1; 10 nucleotides align to TRBD2. Germline CDR1 is MNHNS and CDR2 is SASEGT. The CDR3 has 16 residues. Trimming cost V 0 bases and J 7 bases; bases outside gene matches: 6.

This sequence joins TRBV7-2 and TRBJ1-6; tentative D call: TRBD1 (5 bases). Germline V lookup: CDR1 SGHTA, CDR2 FQGNSA. This CDR3 has 15 amino acids. The germline V and J ends were trimmed by 0 bases and 9 bases, with 12 bases remaining between them. The CDR3: CASSLAAGGTSPLHF. CDR3 nucleotide sequence: TGTGCCAGCAGCTTAGCGGCTGGGGGGACTTCACCCCTCCACTTT.

The gene calls are TRBV2 and TRBJ2-4; tentative D call: TRBD1 (5 bases). TRBJ2-5 explains the end of the DNA better; the J call may be wrong. Germline V lookup: CDR1 SNHLY, CDR2 FYNNEI. The CDR3 covers 14 residues. The CDR3 reads CASSEVEAGETQYF. As DNA, the CDR3 is TGTGCCAGCAGTGAAGTAGAAGCAGGGGAGACCCAGTACTTC.

This clonotype was picked up a small number of times. The CDR3 DNA is TGTGCCAGCAGCCCAACTCGGACTAGCTCCTACGAGCAGTACTTC. This encodes CASSPTRTSSYEQYF. The J gene is TRBJ2-7, the V gene TRBV7-2; 7 nucleotides line up with TRBD2. CDR1 and CDR2 from the germline V gene are SGHTA and FQGNSA. The CDR3 extends over 15 amino acids. Germline trimming cut 5 bases from V and 0 bases from J; bases unmatched to any gene: 7. The full variable domain, with the rest looked up from reference TRBV7-2 and TRBJ2-7, is GAGVSQSPSNKVTEKGKDVELRCDPISGHTALYWYRQSLGQGLEFLIYFQGNSAPDKSGLPSDRFSAERTGGSVSTLTIQRTQQEDSAVYLCASSPTRTSSYEQYFGPGTRLTVT.

The rearrangement links TRBV6-5 to TRBJ1-6; D gene unclear. Germline CDR1 is MNHEY and CDR2 is SVGAGI. The CDR3 is 12 residues long. Trimming left V 5 bases short and J 7 bases short, with 6 bases between. The CDR3 region has the DNA TGTGCCAGCAGTGCCCTCAATTCACCCCTCCACTTT. Translation: CASSALNSPLHF.

This clonotype occurred a few times. The chain has TRBV10-3 and TRBJ2-5, with TRBD2 matching over 10 bases. Germline lookup yields CDR1 ENHRY and CDR2 SYGVKD. There are 18 residues in the CDR3. Losses at the gene ends were 0 bases for V and 0 bases for J; bases not matched to a gene: 7. This chain's CDR3 is CAISESELAGRDQETQYF. CDR3 in DNA: TGTGCCATCAGTGAGTCGGAACTAGCGGGAAGGGACCAAGAGACCCAGTACTTC.

This clonotype was recorded at least ten times. The chain uses TRBV20-1 and TRBJ2-7, with 10 bases lining up with TRBD2. Germline V gene lookup returns CDR1 DFQATT and CDR2 SNEGSKA (reference sequence). The CDR3 consists of 17 residues. V gave up 4 bases and J gave up 4 bases; unmatched junction bases: 16. Written as DNA, the CDR3 is TGCAGTGCTACGTTTGTGTCTAGCGGGGGACCTTTTTACGAGCAGTACTTC. Amino acid sequence: CSATFVSSGGPFYEQYF.

The chain recombines TRBV6-6 with TRBJ2-2; tentative D call: TRBD1 (6 bases). This CDR3 contains 15 residues. Germline CDR1 MNHNY, CDR2 SVGAGI (reference sequence). The V gene lost 5 bases and the J gene lost 4 bases, with 14 bases spanning the gap. CDR3 residues: CASSLRGLSTGELFF. The CDR3, as DNA: TGTGCCAGCAGTCTCAGGGGTTTAAGCACCGGGGAGCTGTTTTTT.

The chain has TRBV20-1 and TRBJ2-5, with TRBD2 matching over 9 bases. Germline CDR1 is DFQATT and CDR2 is SNEGSKA (reference sequence). The V and J ends lost 0 bases and 5 bases, in that order; junction bases with no gene match: 7. CDR3 length equals 15 residues. CDR3 DNA sequence: TGCAGTGCTAGAGATATCAGCGGGAGGATGGAGACCCAGTACTTC. Protein: CSARDISGRMETQYF.

In regard to this clonotype: A much larger clonotype is one base distant, so this may be a read error. The rearrangement joins TRBV7-6 to TRBJ1-1; 7 positions match TRBD1. Unmatched junction bases numbered 5, after V lost 5 bases and J lost 5 bases. Germline V gene data show CDR1 as SGHVS and CDR2 as FNYEAQ. The CDR3 runs 13 residues. For the CDR3, the DNA is TGTGCCAGCAGCCGGCCAGGGGGGACTGAAGCTTTCTTT. It translates to CASSRPGGTEAFF.

V and J are TRBV6-1 and TRBJ2-4, with 9 bases lining up with TRBD2. The J call may be wrong; the DNA end is better matched by TRBJ2-7. This CDR3 has 15 residues. Germline V gives CDR1 MNHNS, CDR2 SASEGT. The CDR3 sequence: CASSEGLAGTLEQYF. The CDR3, as DNA: TGTGCCAGCAGTGAAGGGCTAGCGGGAACCCTCGAGCAGTACTTC.

The chain combines TRBV12-3 or TRBV12-4 with TRBJ1-2; no reliable D call. V lost 3 bases, J lost 4 bases, and 9 bases lay in between. CDR3 length equals 13 residues. The CDR3 DNA is TGTGCCAGCAGTTTTCGGCCTGCCTATGGCTACACCTTC. Amino acids: CASSFRPAYGYTF.

The rearrangement uses TRBV21-1 and TRBJ2-3; the table names TRBD1, a call not compared with the DNA. TRBV21-1 corresponds to a pseudogene. CDR3 length: 15 residues. The CDR3 DNA reads as TGTGCCAGCCCCCTCAGGGGACTAGCGGCAGATACGCAGTATTTT. It specifies CASPLRGLAADTQYF.

This rearrangement joins TRBV10-3 to TRBJ1-5; 7 nucleotides agree with TRBD1. CDR1 is ENHRY, CDR2 SYGVKD, per germline. After removal of 3 bases from V and 4 bases from J, the junction contained 12 bases not matched to a gene. There are 17 residues in the CDR3. The CDR3 sequence: CAISDEKMTGTNQPQHF. The CDR3 DNA follows: TGTGCCATCAGTGACGAAAAAATGACAGGGACAAATCAGCCCCAGCATTTT.

The chain has TRBV4-1 and TRBJ2-2; D is unresolved. The germline V and J ends were trimmed by 3 bases and 7 bases, with 6 bases remaining between them. The germline V gene has CDR1 MGHRA and CDR2 YSYEKL. The CDR3 runs 12 residues. CDR3 loop: CASSQVVGELFF. CDR3 nucleotide sequence: TGCGCCAGCAGCCAGGTGGTCGGGGAGCTGTTTTTT.

This sequence joins TRBV7-8 and TRBJ2-5; a weak D match, TRBD2 (5 bases). This CDR3 is built from 15 residues. Looked up from germline, CDR1 is SGHVS and CDR2 is FQNEAQ. V was shortened by 6 bases and J by 0 bases, with 14 bases between the two germline ends. The DNA of the CDR3 is TGTGCCAGCAGGATCCGTAGCGAGTACCAAGAGACCCAGTACTTC. Translated, it gives CASRIRSEYQETQYF.

This chain connects TRBV20-1 to TRBJ2-3; TRBD2 is a possible D gene (5 bases). CDR1 and CDR2 (germline): DFQATT, SNEGSKA (reference sequence). Trimming removed 3 bases at V and 0 bases at J, with 10 bases between. The CDR3 is 14 residues long. DNA for the CDR3: TGCAGTGCTAGGAGGGCTCCAAGCACAGATACGCAGTATTTT. Encoded protein: CSARRAPSTDTQYF.

This chain joins TRBV7-3 and TRBJ2-1; D is unresolved. Per germline, CDR1 SGHTA and CDR2 FQGTGA. The CDR3 totals 15 residues. Trimming took off 1 base at V and 6 bases at J, with 13 bases between the two ends. The CDR3 region is CASSLKSPGFNEQFF. CDR3 nucleotides: TGTGCCAGCAGCTTAAAAAGCCCTGGTTTCAATGAGCAGTTCTTC.

V is TRBV18 and J is TRBJ2-4, with D tentatively TRBD2 (6 bases). The J call may be in error: the DNA end matches TRBJ2-7 better. Germline-derived CDR1 and CDR2 are KGHSH and LQKENI. This CDR3 region has 14 residues. The CDR3 sequence: CASSPGWRGSEQYF. The CDR3 DNA follows: TGTGCCAGCTCACCGGGATGGCGGGGTTCCGAGCAGTACTTC.